This is a list of T cell receptor beta chains from one sample in a study of CD8 T cells in Susac syndrome. One entry per CDR3 protein results from TCRdb running MiXCR on the immunoSEQ multiplex PCR reads. Seen here are about 210,000 distinct CDR3 sequences, 95% observed once, and the top ten hold less than 0.095%. Material: CD4+ T cells from PBMCs. The receptors were gathered from a human donor with multiple sclerosis. Both conserved end residues are part of each CDR3. The D gene is left open where the match is weak. A row's size may be missing; if present it is once, few, many or a size class.

D	V	J	size	DNA	CDR3
.	TRBV15	TRBJ2-1	.	TGTGCCACCAGCAGAGTGGGGGAGCAGTTCTTC	CATSRVGEQFF
TRBD2	TRBV20-1	TRBJ2-7	.	TGCAGTGCCCCTGGGGGGGACTACGAGCAGTACTTC	CSAPGGDYEQYF
TRBD2	TRBV19	TRBJ2-3	.	TGTGCCAGTAGTATCGCGGGGGTCACAGATACGCAGTATTTT	CASSIAGVTDTQYF
.	TRBV27	TRBJ2-7	.	TGTGCCAGCAGTTCCCAGCCCAGGGAGCAGTACTTC	CASSSQPREQYF
TRBD1	TRBV19	TRBJ2-5	.	TGTGCCAGTAGTAAGGGGACAGGGGCTAGGCAGACCCAGTACTTC	CASSKGTGARQTQYF
.	TRBV5-4	TRBJ1-1	.	TGTGCCAGCAGCTTGGAGCCAGGGAAGAACACTGAAGCTTTCTTT	CASSLEPGKNTEAFF
.	TRBV2	TRBJ2-5	.	TGTGCCAGCACCCGGACAGAAGAGACCCAGTACTTC	CASTRTEETQYF
.	TRBV1	TRBJ2-7	.	TGCACCAGCAGCCAAGGGCGGGCGCAAACCTCCTACGAGCAGTACTTC	CTSSQGRAQTSYEQYF
.	TRBV9	TRBJ2-7	.	TGTGCCAGCAGCGTAGTAGGTCCCGCCTGGGACGAGCAGTACTTC	CASSVVGPAWDEQYF
TRBD1	TRBV27	TRBJ2-6	.	TGTGCCAGCAGTACTCGGGACAGGTTGTTATCTGGGGCCAACGTCCTGACTTTC	CASSTRDRLLSGANVLTF
.	TRBV4-1	TRBJ1-2	.	TGCGCCAGCAGCCAAGACAAGACGGGCTACACCTTC	CASSQDKTGYTF
.	TRBV20-1	TRBJ2-5	.	TGCAGTGTCACGACACGCAGGCGAGCGGAGACCCAGTACTTC	CSVTTRRRAETQYF
.	TRBV6-6	TRBJ1-1	.	TGTGCCAGCAGTTCGACAGGATGGAACACTGAAGCTTTCTTT	CASSSTGWNTEAFF
.	TRBV2	TRBJ2-5	.	TGTGCCAGCAGTGAAGAGTGGGCAGGGGCAGAGACCCAGTACTTC	CASSEEWAGAETQYF
TRBD2	TRBV19	TRBJ2-3	.	TGTGCCAGCCCGCCCGGGACTAGCGGCAACACAGATACGCAGTATTTT	CASPPGTSGNTDTQYF
.	TRBV19	TRBJ1-5	.	TGTGCCAGTTCGGGAGGAATTAATCAGCCCCAGCATTTT	CASSGGINQPQHF
.	TRBV12-3/TRBV12-4	TRBJ2-7	.	TGTGCCAGCAGGGGCGTCAAGCAGTACTTC	CASRGVKQYF
.	TRBV10-3	TRBJ2-5	.	TGTGCCATCAGTGGGGTGGGCGGCGAGACCCAGTACTTC	CAISGVGGETQYF
TRBD1	TRBV20-1	TRBJ1-2	.	TGCAGTGCTAGAGAAACAGGGACAGGGTGGTTGGGCACCTTC	CSARETGTGWLGTF
.	TRBV6-6	TRBJ1-3	.	TGTGCCAGCAGCTACACGAGCCAGGCTGGAAACACCATATATTTT	CASSYTSQAGNTIYF
.	TRBV20-1	TRBJ2-2	once	TGCAGTGCTACCAAGGACAGCAGAAACACCGGGGAGCTGTTTTTT	CSATKDSRNTGELFF
.	TRBV15	TRBJ2-3	.	TGTGCCACCAGCGCAAGGCAGGGAGGCACAGATACGCAGTATTTT	CATSARQGGTDTQYF
TRBD2	TRBV9	TRBJ2-3	.	TGTGCCAGCAGCCCCCGGAGCGGGGGAGATACGCAGTATTTT	CASSPRSGGDTQYF
.	TRBV29-1	TRBJ1-1	.	TGCAGCGTTGAAACGGGCGGAACTGAAGCTTTCTTT	CSVETGGTEAFF
TRBD1	TRBV29-1	TRBJ2-2	.	TGCAGCGGCCGTCTGTCAGGGGGTACCGGGGAGCTGTTTTTT	CSGRLSGGTGELFF
TRBD1	TRBV6-2/TRBV6-3	TRBJ2-3	.	TGTGCCAGCAGTTACAACAGGGGAACAGATACGCAGTATTTT	CASSYNRGTDTQYF
.	TRBV15	TRBJ2-5	once	TGTGCCACCAGCAGAGACTGGGGGCGCGGGGAGACCCAGTACTTC	CATSRDWGRGETQYF
.	TRBV5-4	TRBJ2-1	.	TGTGCCAGCAACGAACAGGGCATGGGGCAGTTCTTC	CASNEQGMGQFF
.	TRBV2	TRBJ1-5	.	TGTGCCAGCAGTGAATGGGGGCGCACTAATCAGCCCCAGCATTTT	CASSEWGRTNQPQHF
.	TRBV7-3	TRBJ1-1	.	TGTGCCAGCAGCCCCTCTACGAGGGACGAAGCTTTCTTT	CASSPSTRDEAFF
TRBD1	TRBV30	TRBJ1-1	.	TGTGCCTGGAGTGGACAGGGGTTCAACACTGAAGCTTTCTTT	CAWSGQGFNTEAFF
TRBD1	TRBV20-1	TRBJ1-2	.	TGCAGTGCTAGAGAAACAGGGGGTGGCCACTATGGCTACACCTTC	CSARETGGGHYGYTF
.	TRBV20-1	TRBJ2-1	.	TGCAGTGCTAGAGATTCGAGGCACAATGAGCAGTTCTTC	CSARDSRHNEQFF
.	TRBV5-1	TRBJ1-2	.	TGCGCCAGCAGCTTGCAGGACGGGGCTTATGGCTACACCTTC	CASSLQDGAYGYTF
.	TRBV2	TRBJ2-5	.	TGTGCCAGCAGTGAAGGCGGGGCCCAGTACTTC	CASSEGGAQYF
TRBD2	TRBV2	TRBJ2-7	.	TGTGCCAGCAGCGCAGGGAGGGGCGGCTCCTACGAGCAGTACTTC	CASSAGRGGSYEQYF
TRBD1	TRBV2	TRBJ1-2	.	TGTGCCAGCAGTGAAGCGAGGACAGGGTACGGCTACACCTTC	CASSEARTGYGYTF
TRBD1	TRBV2	TRBJ2-3	.	TGTGCCAGCGGAGGACAGGGGACAGATACGCAGTATTTT	CASGGQGTDTQYF
TRBD2	TRBV7-3	TRBJ2-1	.	TGTGCCAGCAGCTCCCTTAGCGGGAGGCAGGGTGAGCAGTTCTTC	CASSSLSGRQGEQFF
TRBD1	TRBV20-1	TRBJ1-2	.	TGCAGTGCCAAGACAGGGCAGGGGGTGTATGGCTACACCTTC	CSAKTGQGVYGYTF
.	TRBV23-1	TRBJ2-3	.	TGCGCCAGCAACCCCGGCTTAGGTCCTAGCACAGATACGCAGTATTTT	CASNPGLGPSTDTQYF
.	TRBV28	TRBJ1-2	.	TGTGCCAGCAGACCTGCTGAAGCCTTCTATGGCTACACCTTC	CASRPAEAFYGYTF
TRBD2	TRBV6-1	TRBJ2-7	.	TGTGCCAGCAGTCTGACAGCTAGCGGGCGGATCTCCTACGAGCAGTACTTC	CASSLTASGRISYEQYF
.	TRBV6-6	TRBJ1-5	.	TGTGCCAGCAGTTCGACTGGGCAGGCAAGACAGCCCCAGCATTTT	CASSSTGQARQPQHF
TRBD1	TRBV30	TRBJ2-7	.	TGTGCCTGGCACAGGGGGCTTGGCGAGCAGTACTTC	CAWHRGLGEQYF
.	TRBV20-1	TRBJ2-3	.	TGCAGTGCTAGTGAGCCGAGCACAGATACGCAGTATTTT	CSASEPSTDTQYF
TRBD1	TRBV2	TRBJ1-6	once	TGTGCCAGCAGGGGACAGGGAGTGGGTTCACCCCTCCACTTT	CASRGQGVGSPLHF
TRBD1	TRBV9	TRBJ2-3	once	TGTGCCAGCAGCCCCCGACAGGGATCCTTCGGCACAGATACGCAGTATTTT	CASSPRQGSFGTDTQYF
.	TRBV20-1	TRBJ2-1	once	TGCAGTGCTAGCGCGGGGGCGCCGAATGAGCAGTTCTTC	CSASAGAPNEQFF
.	TRBV19	TRBJ1-5	.	TGTGCCAGTAGGCCGGGACACATCAATCAGCCCCAGCATTTT	CASRPGHINQPQHF
.	TRBV23-1	TRBJ2-3	.	TGCGCCAGCCCAGGGAGTAGCACAGATACGCAGTATTTT	CASPGSSTDTQYF
TRBD1	TRBV7-9	TRBJ2-4	once	TGTGCCAGCAGCGACAGGGACATGGCCAAAAACATTCAGTACTTC	CASSDRDMAKNIQYF
.	TRBV30	TRBJ2-7	.	TGTGCCTGGAGTGTACACGGCGGGAAGACGGGGGAGCAGTACTTC	CAWSVHGGKTGEQYF
.	TRBV19	TRBJ1-1	.	TGTGCCAGTAGTACACAAGCTGAAGCTTTCTTT	CASSTQAEAFF
.	TRBV2	TRBJ2-1	.	TGTGCCAGCAGTGAAGGGTTTTACAATGAGCAGTTCTTC	CASSEGFYNEQFF
.	TRBV7-8	TRBJ2-7	.	TGTGCCAGCAGCTTAGTGGCAGATCTGTCCTACGAGCAGTACTTC	CASSLVADLSYEQYF
.	TRBV30	TRBJ2-1	.	TGTGCCTGGAGTACAGGGTACAATGAGCAGTTCTTC	CAWSTGYNEQFF
.	TRBV3-1	TRBJ2-6	once	TGTGCCAGCGGAATTCGGCCCGTTGGAGCCAACGTCCTGACTTTC	CASGIRPVGANVLTF
.	TRBV3-1	TRBJ1-1	few	TGTGCCAGCAGCCAAGGACAGTTGAACACTGAAGCTTTCTTT	CASSQGQLNTEAFF
.	TRBV20-1	TRBJ2-5	.	TGCAGTGCTTTGCAAGAGACCCAGTACTTC	CSALQETQYF